This entry concerns a single T cell receptor beta chain. This record comes from a study of T cell changes during pregnancy in multiple sclerosis. Clones were sequenced by immunoSEQ multiplex PCR, and TCRdb holds only the in-frame ones, with some missing. The sample has about 40,000 clones; about 89% are singletons. The receptor was derived from a female donor with multiple sclerosis, enrolled in a pregnancy study. The sample was CD4+ T cells from peripheral blood mononuclear cells, taken in the first trimester of pregnancy.

CDR3 DNA sequence: TGCAGCGTTGAAGATCGAGGTGATACGCAGTATTTT. Its translation is CSVEDRGDTQYF. V gene TRBV29-1 combines with J gene TRBJ2-3, with D uncertain. The germline V and J ends were trimmed by 0 bases and 6 bases, with 7 bases remaining between them. Per germline, CDR1 SQVTM and CDR2 ANQGSEA. The length of the CDR3 is 12 residues.